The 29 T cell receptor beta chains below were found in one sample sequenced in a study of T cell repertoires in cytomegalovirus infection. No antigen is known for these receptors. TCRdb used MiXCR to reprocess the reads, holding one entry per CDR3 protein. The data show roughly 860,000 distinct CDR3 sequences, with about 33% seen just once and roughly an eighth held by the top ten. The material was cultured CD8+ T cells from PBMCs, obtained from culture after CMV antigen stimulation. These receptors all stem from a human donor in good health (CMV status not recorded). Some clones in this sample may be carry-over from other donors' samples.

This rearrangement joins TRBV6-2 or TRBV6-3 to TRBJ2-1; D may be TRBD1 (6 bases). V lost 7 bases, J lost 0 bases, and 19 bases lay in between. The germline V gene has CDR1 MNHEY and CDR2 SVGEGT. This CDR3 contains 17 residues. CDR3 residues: CASTPGRTVDSYNEQFF. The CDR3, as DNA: TGTGCCAGCACTCCCGGTAGGACAGTCGACTCCTACAATGAGCAGTTCTTC.

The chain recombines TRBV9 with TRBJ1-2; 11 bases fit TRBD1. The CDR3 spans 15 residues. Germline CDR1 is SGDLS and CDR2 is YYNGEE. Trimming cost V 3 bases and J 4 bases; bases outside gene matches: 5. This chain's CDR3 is CASSAGTGGFYGYTF. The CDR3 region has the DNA TGTGCCAGCAGCGCAGGGACAGGGGGATTCTATGGCTACACCTTC.

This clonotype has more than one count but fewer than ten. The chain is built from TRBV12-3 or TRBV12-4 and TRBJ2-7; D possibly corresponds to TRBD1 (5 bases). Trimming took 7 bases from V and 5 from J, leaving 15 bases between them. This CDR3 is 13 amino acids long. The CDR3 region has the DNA TGTGCCAGCACCCACAGGATCCATCACGAGCAGTACTTC. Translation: CASTHRIHHEQYF.

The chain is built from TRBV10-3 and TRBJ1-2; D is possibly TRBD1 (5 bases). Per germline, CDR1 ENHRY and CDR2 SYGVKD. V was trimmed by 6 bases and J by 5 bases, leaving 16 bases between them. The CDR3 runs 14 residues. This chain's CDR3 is CAISQGISEYGYTF. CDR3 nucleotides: TGTGCCATCAGCCAGGGAATCTCAGAGTATGGCTACACCTTC.

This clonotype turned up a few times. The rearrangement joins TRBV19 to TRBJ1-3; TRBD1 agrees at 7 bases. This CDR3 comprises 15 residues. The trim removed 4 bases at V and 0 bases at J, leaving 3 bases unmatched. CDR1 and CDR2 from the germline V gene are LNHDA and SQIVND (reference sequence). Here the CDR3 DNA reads TGTGCCAGTAGTAGGGACAGCAACTCTGGAAACACCATATATTTT. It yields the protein CASSRDSNSGNTIYF.

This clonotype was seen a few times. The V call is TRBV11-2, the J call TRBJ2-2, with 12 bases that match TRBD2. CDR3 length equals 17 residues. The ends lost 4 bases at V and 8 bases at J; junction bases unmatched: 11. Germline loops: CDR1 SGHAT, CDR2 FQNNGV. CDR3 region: CASSSPLALAGGGELFF. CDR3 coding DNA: TGTGCCAGCAGCTCCCCCTTGGCACTAGCGGGGGGAGGGGAGCTGTTTTTT.

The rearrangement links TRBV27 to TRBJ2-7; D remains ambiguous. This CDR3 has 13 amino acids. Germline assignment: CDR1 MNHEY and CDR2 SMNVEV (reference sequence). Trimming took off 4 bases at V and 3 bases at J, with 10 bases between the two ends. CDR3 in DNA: TGTGCCAGCAGTTCAGGATTCGGCTACGAGCAGTACGTC. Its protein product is CASSSGFGYEQYV.

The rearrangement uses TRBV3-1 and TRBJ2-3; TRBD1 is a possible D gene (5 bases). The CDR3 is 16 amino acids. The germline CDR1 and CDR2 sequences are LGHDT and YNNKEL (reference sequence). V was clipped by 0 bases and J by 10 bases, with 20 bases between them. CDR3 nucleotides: TGTGCCAGCAGCCAAGATGGTCTCAGGGCCGCGATGTCGCAGTATTTT. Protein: CASSQDGLRAAMSQYF.

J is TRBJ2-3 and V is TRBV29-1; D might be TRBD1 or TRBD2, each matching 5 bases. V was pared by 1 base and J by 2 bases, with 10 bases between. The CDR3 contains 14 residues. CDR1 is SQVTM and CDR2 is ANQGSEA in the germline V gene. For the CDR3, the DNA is TGCAGCGTTGAAGGGGACCCAGACACAGATACGCAGTATTTT. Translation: CSVEGDPDTDTQYF.

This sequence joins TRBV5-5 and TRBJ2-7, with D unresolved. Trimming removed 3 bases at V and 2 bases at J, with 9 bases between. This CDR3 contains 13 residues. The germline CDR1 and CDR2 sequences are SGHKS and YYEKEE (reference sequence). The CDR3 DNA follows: TGTGCCAGCAGCTCCACACCCACCTACGAGCAGTACGTC. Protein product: CASSSTPTYEQYV.

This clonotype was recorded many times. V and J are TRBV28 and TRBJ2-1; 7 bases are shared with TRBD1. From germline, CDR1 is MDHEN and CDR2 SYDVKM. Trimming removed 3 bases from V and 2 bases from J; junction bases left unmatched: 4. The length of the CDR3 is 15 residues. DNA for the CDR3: TGTGCCAGCAGTTTGGCCGGGACAGCCTACAATGAGCAGTTCTTC. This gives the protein CASSLAGTAYNEQFF.

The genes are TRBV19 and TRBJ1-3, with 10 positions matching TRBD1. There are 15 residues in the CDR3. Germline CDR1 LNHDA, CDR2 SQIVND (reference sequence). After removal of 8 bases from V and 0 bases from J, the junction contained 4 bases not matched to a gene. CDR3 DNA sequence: TGTGCCAGTCCGGGACAGGGGAGCTCTGGAAACACCATATATTTT. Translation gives CASPGQGSSGNTIYF.

CDR3 sequence (DNA): TGTGCCAGTAGTCCCCGGGACAGGGTCGTCACCGGGGAGCTGTTTTTT. Translation gives CASSPRDRVVTGELFF. The J gene is TRBJ2-2, the V gene TRBV19; TRBD1 aligns across 9 bases. The CDR3 runs to 16 residues. V was clipped by 5 bases and J by 4 bases; unmatched bases: 8. From germline, CDR1 is LNHDA and CDR2 SQIVND (reference sequence).

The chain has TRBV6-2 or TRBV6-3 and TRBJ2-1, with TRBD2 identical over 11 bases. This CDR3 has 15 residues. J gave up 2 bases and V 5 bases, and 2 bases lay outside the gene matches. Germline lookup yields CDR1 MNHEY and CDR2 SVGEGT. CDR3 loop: CASSQGLAAYNEQFF. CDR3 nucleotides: TGTGCCAGCAGTCAGGGACTAGCGGCCTACAATGAGCAGTTCTTC.

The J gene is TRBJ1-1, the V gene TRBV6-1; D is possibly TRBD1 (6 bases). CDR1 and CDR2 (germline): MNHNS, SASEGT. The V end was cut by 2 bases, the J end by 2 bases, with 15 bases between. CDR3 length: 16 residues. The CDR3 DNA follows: TGTGCCAGCAGTGAATTTTTACAGGGCCCTAACACTGAAGCTTTCTTT. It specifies CASSEFLQGPNTEAFF.

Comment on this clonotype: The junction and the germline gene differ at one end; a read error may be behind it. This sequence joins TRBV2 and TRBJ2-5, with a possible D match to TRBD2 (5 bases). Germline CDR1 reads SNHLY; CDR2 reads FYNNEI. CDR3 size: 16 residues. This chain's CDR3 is CVSGDGGGLIVETQYF. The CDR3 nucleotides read TGTGTCAGCGGAGACGGTGGCGGGTTAATCGTGGAGACCCAGTACTTC.

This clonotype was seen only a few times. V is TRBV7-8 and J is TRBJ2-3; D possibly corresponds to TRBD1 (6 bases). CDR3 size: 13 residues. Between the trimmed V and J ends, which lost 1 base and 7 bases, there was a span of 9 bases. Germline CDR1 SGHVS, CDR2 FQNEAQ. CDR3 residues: CASSLGQAYTQYF. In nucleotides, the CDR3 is TGTGCCAGCAGCTTAGGACAGGCATATACGCAGTATTTT.

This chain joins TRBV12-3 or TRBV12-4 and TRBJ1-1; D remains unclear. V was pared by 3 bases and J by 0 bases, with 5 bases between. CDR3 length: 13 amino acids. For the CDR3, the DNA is TGTGCCAGCAGTTTTGCGCTGAACACTGAAGCTTTCTTT. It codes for CASSFALNTEAFF.

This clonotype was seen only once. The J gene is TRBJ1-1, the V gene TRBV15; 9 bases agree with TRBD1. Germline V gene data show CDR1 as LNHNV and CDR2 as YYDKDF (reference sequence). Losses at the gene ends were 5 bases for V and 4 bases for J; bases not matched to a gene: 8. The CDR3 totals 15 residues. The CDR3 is CATSWWGQGVTEAFF. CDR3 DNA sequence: TGTGCCACCAGCTGGTGGGGACAGGGAGTCACTGAAGCTTTCTTT.

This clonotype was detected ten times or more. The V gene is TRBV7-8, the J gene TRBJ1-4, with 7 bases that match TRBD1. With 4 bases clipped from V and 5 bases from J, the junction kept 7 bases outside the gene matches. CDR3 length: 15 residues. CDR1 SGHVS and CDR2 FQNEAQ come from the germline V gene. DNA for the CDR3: TGTGCCAGCAGCTGGGGGGACAGAAACAATGAAAAACTGTTTTTT. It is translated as CASSWGDRNNEKLFF.

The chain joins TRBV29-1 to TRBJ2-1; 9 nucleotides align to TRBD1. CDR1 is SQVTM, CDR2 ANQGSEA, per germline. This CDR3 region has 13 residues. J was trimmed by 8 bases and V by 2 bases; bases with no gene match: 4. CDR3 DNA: TGCAGCGTTGAACCGGGACAGGGCGATGAGCAGTTCTTC. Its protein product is CSVEPGQGDEQFF.

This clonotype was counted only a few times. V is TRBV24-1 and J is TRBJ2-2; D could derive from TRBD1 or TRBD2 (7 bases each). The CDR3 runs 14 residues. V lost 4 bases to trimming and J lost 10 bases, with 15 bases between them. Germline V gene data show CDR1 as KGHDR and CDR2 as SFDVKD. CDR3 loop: CATSDAQGGKELFF. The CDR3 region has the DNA TGTGCCACCAGTGACGCGCAGGGGGGGAAGGAGCTGTTTTTT.

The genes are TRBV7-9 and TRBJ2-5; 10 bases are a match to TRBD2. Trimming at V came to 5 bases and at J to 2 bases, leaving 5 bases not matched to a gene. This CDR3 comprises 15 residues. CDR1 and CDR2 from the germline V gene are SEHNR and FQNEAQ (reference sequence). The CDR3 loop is CASSTGLAVQETQYF. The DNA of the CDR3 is TGTGCCAGCAGCACTGGACTAGCGGTTCAAGAGACCCAGTACTTC.

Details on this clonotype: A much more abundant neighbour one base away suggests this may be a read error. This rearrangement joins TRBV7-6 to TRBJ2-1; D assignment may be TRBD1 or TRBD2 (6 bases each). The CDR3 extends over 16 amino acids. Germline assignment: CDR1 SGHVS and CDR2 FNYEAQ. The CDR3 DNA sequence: TGTGCCAACAGCTTACTGCATCGGGGGCCCTACAATGAGCAGTTCTTC. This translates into CANSLLHRGPYNEQFF.

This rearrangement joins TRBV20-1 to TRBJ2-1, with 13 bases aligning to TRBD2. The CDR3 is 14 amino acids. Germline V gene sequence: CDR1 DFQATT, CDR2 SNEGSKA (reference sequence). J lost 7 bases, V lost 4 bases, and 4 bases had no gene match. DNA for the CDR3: TGCAGTGCTAAAACTAGCGGGGGGGTGAATGAGCAGTTCTTC. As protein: CSAKTSGGVNEQFF.

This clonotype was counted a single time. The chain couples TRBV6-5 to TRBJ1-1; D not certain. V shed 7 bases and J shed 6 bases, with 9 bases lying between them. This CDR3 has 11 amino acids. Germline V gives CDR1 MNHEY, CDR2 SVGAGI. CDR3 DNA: TGTGCCAGCAACGTAGGCGCTGAAGCTTTCTTT. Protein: CASNVGAEAFF.

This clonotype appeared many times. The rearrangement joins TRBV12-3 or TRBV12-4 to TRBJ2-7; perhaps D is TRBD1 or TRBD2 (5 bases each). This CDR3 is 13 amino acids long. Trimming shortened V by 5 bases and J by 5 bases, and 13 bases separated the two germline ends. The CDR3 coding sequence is TGTGCCAGCAGTCCGCAGGGAGAGGACGAGCAGTACGTC. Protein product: CASSPQGEDEQYV.

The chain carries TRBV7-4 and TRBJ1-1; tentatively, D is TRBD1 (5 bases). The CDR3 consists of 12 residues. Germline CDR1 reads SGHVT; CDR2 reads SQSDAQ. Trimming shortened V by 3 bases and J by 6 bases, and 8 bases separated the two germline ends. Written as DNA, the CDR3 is TGTGCCAGCAGCTTTTTAGGGGCTGAAGCTTTCTTT. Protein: CASSFLGAEAFF.

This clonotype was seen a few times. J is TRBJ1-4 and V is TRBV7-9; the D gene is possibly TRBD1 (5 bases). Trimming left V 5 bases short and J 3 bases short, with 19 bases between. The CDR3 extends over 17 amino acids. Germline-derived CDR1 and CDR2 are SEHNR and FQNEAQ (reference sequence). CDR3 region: CASSLGGIAAANEKLFF. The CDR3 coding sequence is TGTGCCAGCAGCCTCGGGGGGATAGCGGCAGCTAATGAAAAACTGTTTTTT.